Included here is one T cell receptor beta chain sequence, with context. Sequenced by immunoSEQ multiplex PCR; TCRdb stores in-frame clones only, minus some. Altogether 95,000 to 150,000 clones are present, roughly 84% being singletons, with the ten largest covering 3.9%. This sample was taken from a study of blood T cell repertoires in COVID-19. With 4 bases clipped from V and 5 bases from J, the junction kept 5 bases outside the gene matches. The length of the CDR3 is 14 residues. Germline values: CDR1 LNHDA, CDR2 SQIVND (reference sequence). The sequenced material came from PBMCs or T cells enriched from blood (not recorded which). The clonotype comes from a woman in her twenties or thirties who had recovered from COVID-19. The V gene is TRBV19, the J gene TRBJ2-5, with 9 bases lining up with TRBD2. The DNA of the CDR3 is TGTGCCAGTAGTACGGGACTAGCAGGGGAGACCCAGTACTTC. This encodes CASSTGLAGETQYF.